The 24 T cell receptor beta chains below were found in one sample sequenced in a study of blood T cell repertoires in COVID-19. Profiled with immunoSEQ multiplex PCR; TCRdb holds only in-frame clones, not every one. The sample includes about 85,000 clones, approximately 78% seen only once; the top ten take approximately 1.2%. Sequencing input: peripheral blood. The receptors come from a woman older than 75 with acute or convalescent COVID-19.

The chain carries TRBV5-1 and TRBJ2-2; 14 bases map to TRBD2. CDR1 is SGHRS and CDR2 is YFSETQ in the germline V gene. There are 15 residues in the CDR3. V lost 7 bases and J lost 7; bases outside the gene matches: 6. The CDR3 nucleotides read TGCGCCAGCGGGACTAGCGGGAGAGCGGGCGGGGAGCTGTTTTTT. It specifies CASGTSGRAGGELFF.

CDR3 in DNA: TGCGCCAGCGGGACTCTTCAAGAGACCCAGTACTTC. Its protein product is CASGTLQETQYF. The V call is TRBV5-1, the J call TRBJ2-5; perhaps TRBD2 as D (6 bases). Germline V gives CDR1 SGHRS, CDR2 YFSETQ. The CDR3 covers 12 residues. The V end was cut by 7 bases, the J end by 2 bases, with 9 bases between.

The chain joins TRBV19 to TRBJ2-2; D gene ambiguous. Germline CDR1 is LNHDA and CDR2 is SQIVND (reference sequence). This CDR3 is built from 15 residues. Trimming shortened V by 4 bases and J by 1 base, and 10 bases separated the two germline ends. CDR3 DNA: TGTGCCAGTAGTACCCAGGTGAAGAACACCGGGGAGCTGTTTTTT. It translates to CASSTQVKNTGELFF.

The chain links TRBV5-1 to TRBJ2-2; a weak D match, TRBD2 (5 bases). The CDR3 extends over 16 amino acids. CDR1 and CDR2 from the germline V gene are SGHRS and YFSETQ. V shed 0 bases and J shed 5 bases, with 14 bases lying between them. The CDR3 DNA sequence: TGCGCCAGCAGCTTGGGAGGCAGCCGGGGAACCGGGGAGCTGTTTTTT. Translated, it gives CASSLGGSRGTGELFF.

The rearrangement joins TRBV27 to TRBJ2-6; D is possibly TRBD2 (6 bases). Germline values: CDR1 MNHEY, CDR2 SMNVEV (reference sequence). The CDR3 runs 16 residues. V shed 1 base and J shed 1 base, with 8 bases lying between them. CDR3 loop: CASSLFGGSGANVLTF. CDR3 DNA: TGTGCCAGCAGTTTATTCGGAGGGTCTGGGGCCAACGTCCTGACTTTC.

Comments on this clone: This sequence may be a read error, since a much larger clone differs from it by one base. The chain combines TRBV7-2 with TRBJ2-2, with TRBD1 matching 7 bases. The CDR3 extends over 13 amino acids. The V and J ends lost 5 bases and 5 bases, in that order; junction bases with no gene match: 2. The germline gives CDR1 SGHTA, CDR2 FQGNSA. CDR3 protein: CASSRQGTGELFF. CDR3 sequence (DNA): TGTGCCAGCAGCAGACAGGGAACCGGGGAGCTGTTTTTT.

Concerning this clone itself: The sample holds other DNA sequences that translate to the same CDR3. The V call is TRBV3-1 (or the pseudogene TRBV3-2), the J call TRBJ1-5; D possibly corresponds to TRBD1 (5 bases). Germline assignment: CDR1 LGHDT and CDR2 YNNKEL (reference sequence). The CDR3 totals 15 residues. V was cut by 0 bases and J by 4 bases, with 10 bases left in between. CDR3 DNA sequence: TGTGCCAGCAGCCAAGATCTTACAGGAAATCAGCCCCAGCATTTT. Its protein is CASSQDLTGNQPQHF.

The rearrangement joins TRBV24-1 to TRBJ2-1; possible D gene TRBD1, 6 bases. Between the trimmed V and J ends, which lost 1 base and 8 bases, there was a span of 14 bases. Germline values: CDR1 KGHDR, CDR2 SFDVKD. The CDR3 spans 15 residues. Written as DNA, the CDR3 is TGTGCCACCAGTGATTTTCGTCAGGGGCGGGATGAGCAGTTCTTC. This translates into CATSDFRQGRDEQFF.

The gene calls are TRBV6-1 and TRBJ1-5; D unresolved. V lost 2 bases to trimming and J lost 5 bases, with 10 bases between them. Germline loops: CDR1 MNHNS, CDR2 SASEGT. This CDR3 has 14 residues. The CDR3, as DNA: TGTGCCAGCAGTGAAAGGCTAGTGTATCAGCCCCAGCATTTT. It codes for CASSERLVYQPQHF.

This chain links TRBV19 with TRBJ1-1; TRBD1 is a possible D gene (5 bases). V lost 5 bases, J lost 5 bases, and 18 bases lay in between. Germline-derived CDR1 and CDR2 are LNHDA and SQIVND (reference sequence). This CDR3 comprises 15 residues. The CDR3 DNA follows: TGTGCCAGTAGTCCCCTCGTTGGGGGGAGGACTGAAGCTTTCTTT. Encoded protein: CASSPLVGGRTEAFF.

V usage is TRBV3-1 (or the pseudogene TRBV3-2) and J usage is TRBJ2-7; 8 nucleotides agree with TRBD2. Germline lookup yields CDR1 LGHDT and CDR2 YNNKEL (reference sequence). The CDR3 runs 15 residues. V was pared by 3 bases and J by 2 bases, with 6 bases of the junction left unmatched. DNA for the CDR3: TGTGCCAGCAGCCAGGGACCAGCGGGGGCCTACGAGCAGTACTTC. Translated, it gives CASSQGPAGAYEQYF.

CDR3 nucleotide sequence: TGTGCCAGCTCACCACCGTTCCCTTTCCCCAAAAACATTCAGTACTTC. Translating gives CASSPPFPFPKNIQYF. The rearrangement links TRBV18 to TRBJ2-4; D gene uncertain. The germline V gene has CDR1 KGHSH and CDR2 LQKENI. The CDR3 length is 16 residues. V lost 0 bases and J lost 2, with 11 bases in between.

This clone was picked up one time. The V call is TRBV28, the J call TRBJ1-3; 9 bases line up with TRBD1. The CDR3 is made up of 16 amino acids. Germline loops: CDR1 MDHEN, CDR2 SYDVKM. Trimming took 6 bases from V and 4 from J; bases not matched to a gene: 10. CDR3 loop: CASSLSSGTGGNTIYF. As DNA, the CDR3 is TGTGCCAGCAGCCTCAGCTCCGGGACAGGGGGAAACACCATATATTTT.

This clone was seen only once. The rearrangement joins TRBV12-3 or TRBV12-4 to TRBJ2-7; no firm D call. V lost 3 bases, J lost 5 bases, and 11 bases lay in between. The CDR3 is 13 amino acids. This chain's CDR3 is CASSFTFRDEQYF. As DNA, the CDR3 is TGTGCCAGCAGTTTCACTTTTCGTGACGAGCAGTACTTC.

The chain joins TRBV7-8 to TRBJ2-5; 7 nucleotides agree with TRBD2. The germline CDR1 and CDR2 sequences are SGHVS and FQNEAQ. V lost 4 bases and J lost 5; bases outside the gene matches: 4. The CDR3 is 13 residues long. In nucleotides, the CDR3 is TGTGCCAGCAGCTCCGGACTAGATGAGACCCAGTACTTC. This encodes CASSSGLDETQYF.

CDR3 sequence (DNA): TGTGCCAGTAGTTCGGACAGACGTAACTATGGCTACACCTTC. Translating it yields CASSSDRRNYGYTF. The chain is built from TRBV19 and TRBJ1-2; TRBD1 is a possible D gene (6 bases). With 5 bases removed from V and 1 base from J, the gap between germline ends came to 11 bases. CDR3 length equals 14 residues. Germline lookup yields CDR1 LNHDA and CDR2 SQIVND (reference sequence).

The genes are TRBV15 and TRBJ1-4, with TRBD1 identical over 8 bases. Germline values: CDR1 LNHNV, CDR2 YYDKDF (reference sequence). Trimming removed 10 bases from V and 5 bases from J; junction bases left unmatched: 6. The CDR3 has 13 amino acids. The CDR3 reads CAIKDRVNEKLFF. The CDR3 coding sequence is TGTGCCATCAAGGACAGGGTGAATGAAAAACTGTTTTTT. Full variable domain (missing parts from reference TRBV15 and TRBJ1-4): DAMVIQNPRYQVTQFGKPVTLSCSQTLNHNVMYWYQQKSSQAPKLLFHYYDKDFNNEADTPDNFQSRRPNTSFCFLDIRSPGLGDTAMYLCAIKDRVNEKLFFGSGTQLSVL.

The V gene is TRBV5-1, the J gene TRBJ1-4; unclear D gene. Germline loops: CDR1 SGHRS, CDR2 YFSETQ. Trimming removed 0 bases at V and 0 bases at J, with 12 bases between. The CDR3 is made up of 17 amino acids. The DNA for the CDR3 is TGCGCCAGCAGCTTGGTGTCAGCGCCCTCAACTAATGAAAAACTGTTTTTT. This gives the protein CASSLVSAPSTNEKLFF.

This clone appeared once. The DNA for the CDR3 is TGTGCCAGCACCCCGGGGACAGTGAGCTCCTACGAGCAGTACTTC. Residues: CASTPGTVSSYEQYF. The chain recombines TRBV6-6 with TRBJ2-7; TRBD1 agrees at 7 bases. Germline lookup yields CDR1 MNHNY and CDR2 SVGAGI (reference sequence). The ends lost 7 bases at V and 0 bases at J; junction bases unmatched: 9. There are 15 residues in the CDR3.

The chain has TRBV5-1 and TRBJ2-1; D may be TRBD2 (6 bases). The CDR3 is made up of 17 amino acids. Between the trimmed V and J ends, which lost 7 bases and 2 bases, there was a span of 22 bases. Germline V CDR1 and CDR2: SGHRS, YFSETQ. Written as DNA, the CDR3 is TGCGCCAGCTCCGTCCTTGCGGGACCTACCACCTACAATGAGCAGTTCTTC. This translates into CASSVLAGPTTYNEQFF.

The rearrangement joins TRBV15 to TRBJ2-3; D is unresolved. The CDR3 totals 16 residues. Deletions cut 0 bases from V and 2 bases from J, with 12 bases between. CDR1 and CDR2 (germline): LNHNV, YYDKDF (reference sequence). The CDR3 sequence: CATSRDRSEITDTQYF. The CDR3 nucleotides are TGTGCCACCAGCAGAGATAGGAGCGAAATCACAGATACGCAGTATTTT.

The chain joins TRBV5-1 to TRBJ1-2, with 7 positions matching TRBD1. The CDR3 extends over 15 amino acids. V lost 0 bases to trimming and J lost 8 bases; unmatched junction nucleotides: 10. Germline V CDR1 and CDR2: SGHRS, YFSETQ. In DNA form, the CDR3 reads TGCGCCAGCAGCTTGGAGAGTGGGCAGGGGGAAGGCTACACCTTC. Translated: CASSLESGQGEGYTF. Full variable domain (remainder filled in from reference TRBV5-1 and TRBJ1-2): KAGVTQTPRYLIKTRGQQVTLSCSPISGHRSVSWYQQTPGQGLQFLFEYFSETQRNKGNFPGRFSGRQFSNSRSEMNVSTLELGDSALYLCASSLESGQGEGYTFGSGTRLTVV.

Remarks on this clone: The identical CDR3 is also encoded by other nucleotide sequences in the sample. The chain employs TRBV6-6 and TRBJ2-7; D ambiguous. Germline V gives CDR1 MNHNY, CDR2 SVGAGI (reference sequence). Trimming stripped 6 bases from V and 0 bases from J, with 9 bases between. CDR3 size: 13 residues. This CDR3 reads CASSTPSSYEQYF. Here the CDR3 DNA reads TGTGCCAGCAGCACCCCTAGCTCCTACGAGCAGTACTTC.

This sequence joins TRBV25-1 and TRBJ2-7; maybe TRBD1 (5 bases). V was pared by 6 bases and J by 2 bases, with 8 bases between. CDR3 size: 12 residues. Germline V gene sequence: CDR1 MGHDK, CDR2 SYGVNS. In nucleotides, the CDR3 is TGTGCCAGCAGGGACACTACCTACGAGCAGTACTTC. Residues: CASRDTTYEQYF.